The table lists the clone carrying this TCR beta chain with many counts. Its antigen is unidentified. This sample is drawn from a study of T-cell reconstitution after alpha-beta-depleted transplantation in children. Whole-study results and caveats: Recipient T cells and thymic progenitors that survived were the source of the high TCRbeta diversity seen at day 60 in some patients. Reportedly, roughly two months post-transplant, alpha-beta T cells arose from several hundred expanded graft clones.

Unique molecular identifiers were built into the TCRbeta library. MiXCR, applied by TCRdb to the PCR reads, yields one record per CDR3 protein. The sample holds 600,000 to 800,000 distinct CDR3 sequences, approximately 14% seen once. Sequencing was performed on PBMCs, taken before TCRalphabeta/CD19-depleted stem cell transplant. The TCR originated in a girl aged 2 to 10 with congenital amegakaryocytic thrombocytopenia, due to receive a stem cell transplant.

CDR3 amino acids: CASSFDGTYEQYF. The DNA of the CDR3 is TGTGCCAGCAGTTTTGACGGAACCTACGAGCAGTACTTC. The chain has TRBV27 and TRBJ2-7; D is uncertain. V lost 3 bases and J lost 2, with 8 bases in between. This CDR3 region has 13 residues. Germline V CDR1 and CDR2: MNHEY, SMNVEV (reference sequence).